This is a list of T cell receptor beta chains from one sample in a study of memory CD4+ T cells and cytomegalovirus serostatus. Clones were read by immunoSEQ multiplex PCR, and TCRdb kept only the in-frame ones, dropping some. The table includes around 44,000 clones, 76% detected once. The sample taken for sequencing was memory CD4+ T cells from blood. The source is an adult in good health and CMV-seronegative. Both conserved end residues are part of each CDR3. A D gene is named only where the DNA matches it firmly. The listing skips clone size in some rows; elsewhere it reads once, few, many or a size class.

>-|-|TRBV29-1|TRBJ2-1|14
TGCAGCGTGGAGACGGGAGTAATCGTGAATGAGCAGTTCTTC
CSVETGVIVNEQFF
>-|-|TRBV5-4|TRBJ1-2|14
TGTGCCAGCAGCTTGATCCAGGCAGACTATGGCTACACCTTC
CASSLIQADYGYTF
>-|-|TRBV6-1|TRBJ2-1|15
TGTGCCAGCAGTGCTCAGTCACTAGCAGACAATGAGCAGTTCTTC
CASSAQSLADNEQFF
>-|TRBD1|TRBV7-2|TRBJ1-1|14
TGTGCCAGCAGCGTCCCGGGACAGGCGGTTGCAGCTTTCTTT
CASSVPGQAVAAFF
>few|-|TRBV28|TRBJ1-5|14
TGTGCCACCCAAGTTCGTCAGGGAAATCAGCCCCAGCATTTT
CATQVRQGNQPQHF
>-|-|TRBV4-1|TRBJ2-3|15
TGCGCCAGCAGTTCCAGCGTATTAAGCACAGATACGCAGTATTTT
CASSSSVLSTDTQYF
>-|-|TRBV7-2|TRBJ1-1|13
TGTGCCAGCAGCTTATGGGGGAACACTGAAGCTTTCTTT
CASSLWGNTEAFF
>-|TRBD1|TRBV2|TRBJ1-2|16
TGTGCCAGCAGTGAATTCCGGACAGGGGCTAACTATGGCTACACCTTC
CASSEFRTGANYGYTF
>-|TRBD2|TRBV5-8|TRBJ2-5|15
TGTGCCAGCAGCTTCGGAGCGGGAACGGAAGAGACCCAGTACTTC
CASSFGAGTEETQYF
>once|-|TRBV4-1|TRBJ2-7|16
TGCGCCAGCAGCCCGGCCGGGACTGCGAACTCCTACGAGCAGTACTTC
CASSPAGTANSYEQYF
>-|TRBD1|TRBV19|TRBJ1-5|13
TGTGCCAGTACAGGACAGGCTTATCAGCCCCAGCATTTT
CASTGQAYQPQHF
>-|-|TRBV28|TRBJ2-7|12
TGTGCCAGCAGTTTAACAGGGCGGGAGCAGTACTTC
CASSLTGREQYF
>-|-|TRBV2|TRBJ2-7|15
TGTGCCAGCAAAATCGGATGGGACAACTCCTACGAGCAGTACTTC
CASKIGWDNSYEQYF
>-|TRBD2|TRBV7-3|TRBJ2-1|17
TGTGCCAGCAGCCCCCAGGGGGGTAGCGGGGGTTACAATGAGCAGTTCTTC
CASSPQGGSGGYNEQFF
>-|-|TRBV19|TRBJ1-4|15
TGTGCCAGTAGTATAGTCGGCCAACCAGGCGAAAAACTGTTTTTT
CASSIVGQPGEKLFF
>-|-|TRBV2|TRBJ2-2|14
TGTGCCAGCAGTGGAGTAAACCAGGGCGGGGAGCTGTTTTTT
CASSGVNQGGELFF
>-|-|TRBV14|TRBJ2-5|13
TGTGCCAGCAGCCAAGATTGGACCGGGACCCAGTACTTC
CASSQDWTGTQYF
>-|-|TRBV7-8|TRBJ2-7|12
TGTGCCAGCAGCTTAGATAGGGGGGGGCAGTACTTC
CASSLDRGGQYF
>-|-|TRBV5-4|TRBJ1-1|15
TGTGCCAGCAGCCCAACTCCCACTCGAACAGGTGAAGCTTTCTTT
CASSPTPTRTGEAFF
>-|-|TRBV7-2|TRBJ2-5|15
TGTGCCAGCAGCCCATTCGGGGCTAACGAAGAGACCCAGTACTTC
CASSPFGANEETQYF
>-|TRBD2|TRBV19|TRBJ2-7|16
TGTGCCAGTAGTCCCACCCGAGGAGCGGGAGGGCGGGAGCAGTACTTC
CASSPTRGAGGREQYF